This entry lists 9 T cell receptor beta chains sequenced from one sample in a study of graft-versus-host responses after intestinal transplantation. Profiling relied on immunoSEQ multiplex PCR, and the TCRdb table lists in-frame clones only, not all of them. Of roughly 18,000 clones in the sample, around 95% were seen once. Sequencing used PBMCs, obtained 23 days after intestinal transplant. The receptor source for this set is a human patient who received an intestinal transplant, so some T cells may come from the graft donor.

This clone was seen just once. CDR3 loop: CATSRVWTEAFF. In nucleotides, the CDR3 is TGTGCCACCAGCAGAGTTTGGACTGAAGCTTTCTTT. The chain uses TRBV15 and TRBJ1-1; D is unresolved. Trimming shortened V by 1 base and J by 5 bases, and 5 bases separated the two germline ends. The CDR3 extends over 12 amino acids. The germline V gene has CDR1 LNHNV and CDR2 YYDKDF (reference sequence). The entire variable domain, with the rest obtained from reference TRBV15 and TRBJ1-1, is as follows: DAMVIQNPRYQVTQFGKPVTLSCSQTLNHNVMYWYQQKSSQAPKLLFHYYDKDFNNEADTPDNFQSRRPNTSFCFLDIRSPGLGDTAMYLCATSRVWTEAFFGQGTRLTVV.

The genes are TRBV13 and TRBJ2-3; TRBD2 matches 14 bases. This CDR3 contains 16 residues. Germline CDR1 reads PRHDT; CDR2 reads FYEKMQ (reference sequence). Trimming at V came to 5 bases and at J to 6 bases, leaving 7 bases not matched to a gene. CDR3 residues: CASSARLAGGRDTQYF. CDR3 in DNA: TGTGCCAGCAGCGCCAGACTAGCGGGAGGGAGGGATACGCAGTATTTT.

The chain has TRBV19 and TRBJ2-3, with TRBD1 identical over 7 bases. Germline-derived CDR1 and CDR2 are LNHDA and SQIVND (reference sequence). This CDR3 has 16 amino acids. The V segment lost 5 bases and the J segment 1 base; nucleotides outside the gene matches: 9. The CDR3 DNA sequence: TGTGCCAGTAGTCCGCTGGACAGGAGCGGCACAGATACGCAGTATTTT. Its translation is CASSPLDRSGTDTQYF.

The V gene is TRBV27, the J gene TRBJ2-1, with TRBD1 identical over 9 bases. Trimming cost V 4 bases and J 4 bases; bases outside gene matches: 11. The CDR3 is made up of 17 amino acids. Looked up from germline, CDR1 is MNHEY and CDR2 is SMNVEV (reference sequence). CDR3 in DNA: TGTGCCAGCAGTTCACCTGGAGGGGACAGGGTATACAATGAGCAGTTCTTC. Translation gives CASSSPGGDRVYNEQFF.

The chain combines TRBV7-8 with TRBJ2-3; no definite D call. The length of the CDR3 is 17 residues. Germline V CDR1 and CDR2: SGHVS, FQNEAQ. V dropped 4 bases and J dropped 0 bases, with 17 bases sitting between them. The CDR3 DNA reads TGTGCCAGCAGCTCCGTCGAGAGGACCATCAGCACAGATACGCAGTATTTT. Its protein product is CASSSVERTISTDTQYF.

The gene calls are TRBV9 and TRBJ1-4; no reliable D call. This CDR3 has 14 amino acids. CDR1 is SGDLS and CDR2 is YYNGEE in the germline V gene. The germline V and J ends were trimmed by 3 bases and 6 bases, with 12 bases remaining between them. CDR3 sequence: CASSGGDSDEKLFF. CDR3 sequence (DNA): TGTGCCAGCAGCGGCGGGGATTCGGATGAAAAACTGTTTTTT. Full variable domain (missing parts from reference TRBV9 and TRBJ1-4): DSGVTQTPKHLITATGQRVTLRCSPRSGDLSVYWYQQSLDQGLQFLIQYYNGEERAKGNILERFSAQQFPDLHSELNLSSLELGDSALYFCASSGGDSDEKLFFGSGTQLSVL.

J is TRBJ2-7 and V is TRBV11-2, with 7 positions matching TRBD1. This CDR3 spans 17 amino acids. Per the germline V gene, CDR1 is SGHAT and CDR2 is FQNNGV. The V segment lost 0 bases and the J segment 3 bases; nucleotides outside the gene matches: 11. The CDR3 here is CASSLEVGWDSLYEQYF. Here the CDR3 DNA reads TGTGCCAGCAGCTTAGAGGTGGGGTGGGACAGTCTCTACGAGCAGTACTTC.

V and J are TRBV19 and TRBJ2-3; D uncertain. Germline V gene data show CDR1 as LNHDA and CDR2 as SQIVND (reference sequence). This CDR3 has 12 amino acids. V lost 4 bases and J lost 5, with 7 bases in between. CDR3 protein: CASSTVEDTQYF. The CDR3 coding sequence is TGTGCCAGTAGTACTGTCGAAGATACGCAGTATTTT.

The V and J genes are TRBV5-4 and TRBJ1-2, with a tentative D call TRBD1 (6 bases). The CDR3 has 13 residues. V shed 4 bases and J shed 6 bases, with 13 bases lying between them. Germline loops: CDR1 SGHNT, CDR2 YYREEE (reference sequence). CDR3 DNA: TGTGCCAGCAGCCTACAGGGAGGGGATGGCTACACCTTC. Its protein is CASSLQGGDGYTF. The variable domain in full, completed from reference TRBV5-4 and TRBJ1-2, reads ETGVTQSPTHLIKTRGQQVTLRCSSQSGHNTVSWYQQALGQGPQFIFQYYREEENGRGNFPPRFSGLQFPNYSSELNVNALELDDSALYLCASSLQGGDGYTFGSGTRLTVV.